The 12 T cell receptor beta chains reported below all come from one sample, sequenced in a study of shared clonotypes between healthy human individuals. The method was immunoSEQ multiplex PCR; TCRdb's version includes in-frame clones alone and lacks a portion of them. The sample lists around 2.5 million clones, approximately 94% seen once, with about 0.34% in the top ten. The specimen was naive CD4+ T cells from PBMCs. This sample's subset: CD45RA+ positively selected. The receptor set was obtained from a man in his late teens or twenties in good health. Some clones in this sample may be carry-over from other donors' samples.

This sequence joins TRBV5-1 and TRBJ2-5; no clear D gene. The CDR3 length is 14 residues. The V gene lost 0 bases and the J gene lost 1 base, with 7 bases spanning the gap. Germline V gene data show CDR1 as SGHRS and CDR2 as YFSETQ. CDR3 in DNA: TGCGCCAGCAGCTTGGCAGACCCCCAAGAGACCCAGTACTTC. It is translated as CASSLADPQETQYF.

This sequence joins TRBV6-5 and TRBJ1-1; no definite D call. Deletions cut 4 bases from V and 1 base from J, with 10 bases between. CDR1 is MNHEY, CDR2 SVGAGI, per germline. This CDR3 has 14 amino acids. CDR3 loop: CASSSYSGNTEAFF. The DNA of the CDR3 is TGTGCCAGCAGTTCGTACAGCGGGAACACTGAAGCTTTCTTT.

The CDR3 reads CASSLIWETQYF. The CDR3 DNA sequence: TGTGCCAGCAGTTTAATATGGGAGACCCAGTACTTC. The chain employs TRBV28 and TRBJ2-5, with D unclear. With 2 bases removed from V and 5 bases from J, the gap between germline ends came to 6 bases. The CDR3 sequence is 12 residues long. From germline, CDR1 is MDHEN and CDR2 SYDVKM.

This chain connects TRBV5-4 to TRBJ2-1; 10 nucleotides line up with TRBD2. Germline CDR1 reads SGHNT; CDR2 reads YYREEE (reference sequence). J gave up 6 bases and V 4 bases, and 7 bases lay outside the gene matches. The CDR3 sequence is 15 residues long. The CDR3 is CASSPSGRAVNEQFF. The CDR3 DNA is TGTGCCAGCAGCCCCAGCGGGAGGGCTGTCAATGAGCAGTTCTTC.

The rearrangement uses TRBV2 and TRBJ1-1, with 8 bases identical to TRBD1. Trimming took 6 bases from V and 0 from J; bases not matched to a gene: 6. This CDR3 spans 15 amino acids. Germline V CDR1 and CDR2: SNHLY, FYNNEI. The CDR3 loop is CASSSRQGMNTEAFF. For the CDR3, the DNA is TGTGCCAGCAGCTCCAGACAGGGGATGAACACTGAAGCTTTCTTT.

The chain couples TRBV29-1 to TRBJ1-2; the match to TRBD1 covers 8 bases. Trimming cost V 6 bases and J 2 bases; bases outside gene matches: 5. The germline V gene encodes CDR1 SQVTM and CDR2 ANQGSEA. CDR3 length: 13 amino acids. CDR3 DNA sequence: TGCAGCGTGTTCGGACAGGGAAACTATGGCTACACCTTC. This gives the protein CSVFGQGNYGYTF. Full variable domain (remainder filled in from reference TRBV29-1 and TRBJ1-2): SAVISQKPSRDICQRGTSLTIQCQVDSQVTMMFWYRQQPGQSLTLIATANQGSEATYESGFVIDKFPISRPNLTFSTLTVSNMSPEDSSIYLCSVFGQGNYGYTFGSGTRLTVV.

The count of this clone is one. The chain uses TRBV9 and TRBJ2-1; 10 bases agree with TRBD2. Unmatched junction bases numbered 7, after V lost 0 bases and J lost 7 bases. From germline, CDR1 is SGDLS and CDR2 YYNGEE. The CDR3 extends over 16 amino acids. This CDR3 is CASSVAASGSGNEQFF. The CDR3 bases are TGTGCCAGCAGCGTAGCGGCTAGCGGGAGTGGGAATGAGCAGTTCTTC.

The chain combines TRBV28 with TRBJ2-3, with 9 bases matching TRBD1. Germline V gene sequence: CDR1 MDHEN, CDR2 SYDVKM. V trimming: 5 bases; J trimming: 6 bases; junction bases outside the gene matches: 18. The CDR3 is made up of 18 amino acids. The CDR3 protein is CASSPTGGAIVLLDTQYF. In DNA, the CDR3 is TGTGCCAGCAGTCCTACAGGGGGCGCTATCGTCCTCCTGGATACGCAGTATTTT.

The chain links TRBV7-9 to TRBJ2-1; 7 nucleotides align to TRBD1. The junction had 9 bases not matched to a gene; V was cut back by 5 bases and J by 2 bases. Looked up from germline, CDR1 is SEHNR and CDR2 is FQNEAQ (reference sequence). This CDR3 is 16 amino acids long. This chain's CDR3 is CASSPKTGAAYNEQFF. CDR3 DNA sequence: TGTGCCAGCAGCCCCAAAACAGGGGCTGCCTACAATGAGCAGTTCTTC.

Details on this clone: This same CDR3 is encoded by further DNA sequences in the sample. This chain links TRBV2 with TRBJ2-3; 12 nucleotides line up with TRBD2. Germline V gene data show CDR1 as SNHLY and CDR2 as FYNNEI. This CDR3 contains 15 residues. J lost 8 bases, V lost 6 bases, and 9 bases had no gene match. This CDR3 is CASRSLAGGLGTQYF. The CDR3 coding sequence is TGTGCCAGCAGGTCACTAGCGGGAGGATTGGGTACGCAGTATTTT.

The CDR3 sequence: CASKFTGVGTGELFF. CDR3 bases: TGTGCCAGCAAATTTACGGGAGTGGGCACCGGGGAGCTGTTTTTT. This chain uses TRBV6-1 with TRBJ2-2, with a possible D match to TRBD2 (6 bases). This CDR3 has 15 residues. Trimming removed 7 bases at V and 4 bases at J, with 16 bases between. From germline, CDR1 is MNHNS and CDR2 SASEGT.

The chain combines TRBV7-3 with TRBJ2-1, with TRBD2 matching 13 bases. The CDR3 has 14 amino acids. Germline CDR1 is SGHTA and CDR2 is FQGTGA. The J segment lost 9 bases and the V segment lost 5 bases, leaving 4 bases of the junction unmatched. CDR3 nucleotide sequence: TGTGCCAGCAGCCGACTAGCGGGAGGCCCTGAGCAGTTCTTC. It translates to CASSRLAGGPEQFF. The full variable domain, rest sourced from reference TRBV7-3 and TRBJ2-1, is GAGVSQTPSNKVTEKGKYVELRCDPISGHTALYWYRQSLGQGPEFLIYFQGTGAADDSGLPNDRFFAVRPEGSVSTLKIQRTERGDSAVYLCASSRLAGGPEQFFGPGTRLTVL.